The TCR beta chain under discussion was sequenced for a study of Graves' ophthalmopathy and Graves' hyperthyroidism (dated by TCRdb to 2017 to 2018). For context, the study as a whole: Peripheral blood was collected at initial diagnosis, prior to any treatment. The 100 discovery patients were divided at random into training and test sets in a 7:3 ratio. Following sampling, methimazole starting at 30 mg daily was administered to hyperthyroidism patients, and high-dose intravenous methylprednisolone was administered to ophthalmopathy patients. An independent validation cohort was composed of around 19 hyperthyroidism patients and roughly 16 patients who later progressed from hyperthyroidism to ophthalmopathy. In roughly six hyperthyroidism patients, the T-cell repertoire of thyroid tissue was compared with the T-cell repertoire of blood. The study used signatures of the TCR beta repertoire to tell Graves' ophthalmopathy apart from Graves' hyperthyroidism and to predict which patients would progress to ophthalmopathy. To explore V-J signatures that distinguish ophthalmopathy from hyperthyroidism, a discovery set of 100 patients was enrolled, made up of 40 to 45 with ophthalmopathy and 57 with stable hyperthyroidism. In total, 135 blood samples were TCR-sequenced: 40 to 45 ophthalmopathy, about 75 hyperthyroidism and some 17 hyperthyroidism-to-ophthalmopathy patients. Overall study outcomes, separate from this receptor: Most of the expanded thyroid clonotypes with a frequency above 0.001 were also detected in blood, and it was suggested that the thyroid immune response may be reflected by blood repertoires. The 13-signature model separated ophthalmopathy from stable hyperthyroidism with 85% to 90% sensitivity and approximately 83% specificity in cross-validation, and 80%/75% in the test set. Sample size was not predetermined statistically, and investigators were not blinded to group allocation. In validation, the model predicted ophthalmopathy progression with 55% to 71% sensitivity and 72% to 80% specificity; fewer than 15 predicted patients were CT-confirmed with GO in a median of about 6.1 months.

The CDR3, cysteine through phenylalanine, is 11 amino acids long. Only CDR3 DNA is held: 33 bases, read in frame from base 1. V is pared back by 8 bases and J by 5 bases, with 9 bases lying between the germline termini. CDR1 and CDR2 were assigned from the germline V gene (reference sequence) as MNHEY and SMNVEV. For repertoire sequencing, the TCR beta CDR3 regions were amplified from RNA transcripts. The first round of RT-PCR was done with HTBI primers and the Qiagen OneStep RT-PCR kit, and was followed by a second round of multiplex PCR, then size selection and purification. The libraries underwent paired-end sequencing with 100 bp reads on an Illumina HiSeq2000. As for how the authors treated the data: Reads were processed with SOAPnuke, discarding reads with adapters, uncalled bases, mean Phred below 15, or no exact constant-primer or identifier match. High-quality paired reads were merged with COPE v1.2.5. Unique nucleotide sequences were defined as clonotypes and aligned to IMGT TRB V, D and J references using MiTCR v1.1. Analysis was restricted to V-J combinations with a frequency above 0.0001, which covered roughly 99% of repertoires. A TCR clonal expansion and chaos score per V-J combination was defined as the ratio of F50 clonal expansion to chaos observed in the TCRdist matrix. Features were reduced by Welch's t-statistics and random forest to approximately 13 V-J combinations, which fed a naive Bayes classifier. Thyroid-blood repertoire similarity was quantified with the Morisita-Horn index. Using fastp trimming at Q25 and MiXCR clonotype assembly, TCRdb reanalyzed the public sequencing data and kept in-frame beta chains. Rows are unified per CDR3 protein, each entry keeping the most common DNA and genes. The V and J calls were determined by TCRdb, not by the authors. The sample contains hundreds of thousands of distinct CDR3 sequences, under 25% of them found a single time. The ten most abundant clones make up 2.5% to 3% of the sample.

A patient counted as having stable hyperthyroidism if there was no progression to ophthalmopathy within 18 months of follow-up. Patients with hyperthyroidism were aged 18 to 65 years, had been newly diagnosed, and had a disease duration of less than 2 months. Anyone with other autoimmune diseases, uncontrolled infections, pregnancy or lactation was excluded from the study. Clinical symptoms, serum thyroxine, TRAb, thyroid ultrasound and orbital computed tomography were used for diagnosis. PBMCs were isolated from about 9.2 ml of fresh peripheral blood by Ficoll-Paque density gradient centrifugation. Total RNA was extracted with Trizol reagent and quality-checked on an Agilent 2100 Bioanalyzer. Remarks on this clonotype: No cognate antigen has been identified for it. No base qualities exist here, and no much larger clone lies one base off it.

The clonotype was recovered from a woman between 18 and 29 years old with stable Graves' hyperthyroidism. Donor details come from another sample of the same person, matched by shared clones. The sequencing input was peripheral blood. The chain links TRBV27 with TRBJ2-5; confidence is insufficient to name the D gene. DNA sequence: TGTGCCAGCGTCATCAGGGAGACCCAGTACTTC. This gives the protein CASVIRETQYF.